The present T cell receptor beta chain was sequenced within a study of shared clonotypes between healthy human individuals. Findings and limits, study-wide: Generally, naive subsets (rather than memory subsets) showed larger estimated richness. Sequencing of the sorted subsets was shown by rarefaction to be incomplete despite large depth.

Assay: immunoSEQ multiplex PCR; the TCRdb copy retains only in-frame clones and omits some. This table has about a million clones, roughly 80% appearing once. All donors were healthy HIV-negative adults lacking recent acute infections or vaccinations. It was into CD45RA+ naive and CD45RA-negative memory subsets that the CD4+ cells were split. From germline, CDR1 is KGHSH and CDR2 LQKENI. The ends lost 3 bases at V and 8 bases at J; junction bases unmatched: 10. CDR3 length equals 15 residues. This clone was detected a few times. Its antigen is as yet unknown. This chain links TRBV18 with TRBJ2-1; 7 nucleotides agree with TRBD2. Material: memory CD4+ T cells sorted from blood. Noted subset: CD45RA-negative fraction. This sequence was found in a man in his late teens or twenties in good health. The CDR3 reads CASSPKWEGNHEQFF. The CDR3 nucleotides are TGTGCCAGCTCACCTAAGTGGGAGGGCAACCATGAGCAGTTCTTC.